A single sample is the source of the 11 T cell receptor beta chains below, sequenced in a study of blood T cell repertoires in COVID-19. The table came from immunoSEQ multiplex PCR; TCRdb's copy has only in-frame clones and leaves some out. Among 150,000 to 200,000 clones listed, about 77% were seen once. Sequencing was carried out using peripheral blood. The receptors come from a woman of 80 years or more with active or convalescent COVID-19.

In its sample, this clone was seen a few times. The chain couples TRBV7-8 to TRBJ1-3, with a tentative D call TRBD1 (5 bases). V was trimmed by 1 base and J by 2 bases, leaving 6 bases between them. The CDR3 consists of 14 residues. Per germline, CDR1 SGHVS and CDR2 FQNEAQ. The CDR3 bases are TGTGCCAGCAGCTTAGACAGGCCTGGAAACACCATATATTTT. Its translation: CASSLDRPGNTIYF. Complete variable domain (other parts from reference TRBV7-8 and TRBJ1-3): GAGVSQSPRYKVAKRGQDVALRCDPISGHVSLFWYQQALGQGPEFLTYFQNEAQLDKSGLPSDRFFAERPEGSVSTLKIQRTQQEDSAVYLCASSLDRPGNTIYFGEGSWLTVV.

This clone was seen more than once but under ten times. V is TRBV27 and J is TRBJ1-5; a possible D gene is TRBD1 (6 bases). Trimming took 6 bases from V and 7 from J, leaving 19 bases between them. CDR3 length: 15 residues. Germline V CDR1 and CDR2: MNHEY, SMNVEV (reference sequence). CDR3: CASSRGQGLYQPQHF. The CDR3 DNA sequence: TGTGCCAGCAGCCGTGGCCAGGGGCTGTACCAGCCCCAGCATTTT.

In its sample, this clone was seen once. The genes are TRBV6-5 and TRBJ1-1; TRBD1 is a possible D gene (6 bases). The CDR3 sequence is 15 residues long. The germline V gene has CDR1 MNHEY and CDR2 SVGAGI. Trimming took 6 bases from V and 11 from J, leaving 25 bases between them. The CDR3 reads CASSKTNNRARPAFF. The CDR3 DNA sequence: TGTGCCAGCAGCAAAACAAACAACAGGGCACGTCCGGCTTTCTTT.

V gene TRBV18 combines with J gene TRBJ1-1; 7 bases fit TRBD1. The V segment lost 4 bases and the J segment 5 bases; nucleotides outside the gene matches: 4. CDR1 is KGHSH and CDR2 is LQKENI in the germline V gene. CDR3 length equals 13 residues. The CDR3 sequence: CASSQGAETEAFF. The CDR3 nucleotides read TGTGCCAGCTCACAGGGGGCTGAAACTGAAGCTTTCTTT.

The genes are TRBV7-9 and TRBJ2-7; D possibly corresponds to TRBD1 (5 bases). Trimming took off 1 base at V and 6 bases at J, with 7 bases between the two ends. CDR3 length: 12 residues. Germline V gives CDR1 SEHNR, CDR2 FQNEAQ (reference sequence). In DNA, the CDR3 is TGTGCCAGCAGCTTAGACAGGCTCGAGCAGTACTTC. It codes for CASSLDRLEQYF.

The chain recombines TRBV5-1 with TRBJ2-1; unclear D gene. V lost 4 bases to trimming and J lost 6 bases, with 14 bases between them. The CDR3 totals 14 residues. Germline V lookup: CDR1 SGHRS, CDR2 YFSETQ. CDR3 sequence reads: CASSPRYASNEQFF. The CDR3 region has the DNA TGCGCCAGCAGCCCTAGATACGCAAGCAATGAGCAGTTCTTC.

V gene TRBV27 combines with J gene TRBJ2-3; D gene ambiguous. CDR3 length: 14 amino acids. V was clipped by 3 bases and J by 2 bases, with 9 bases between them. Germline V gene sequence: CDR1 MNHEY, CDR2 SMNVEV (reference sequence). The CDR3 sequence is CASSLLGHTDTQYF. CDR3 DNA sequence: TGTGCCAGCAGTTTGTTGGGCCACACAGATACGCAGTATTTT.

The gene calls are TRBV9 and TRBJ1-1; 7 bases align to TRBD1. CDR1 is SGDLS, CDR2 YYNGEE, per germline. The V gene end was trimmed by 0 bases and the J gene end by 0 bases; junction bases not matched to a gene: 20. The CDR3 sequence is 21 residues long. CDR3 bases: TGTGCCAGCAGCGTAGAAGGGCGAGGGGGCAGGAGATCGTTCATGAACACTGAAGCTTTCTTT. This gives the protein CASSVEGRGGRRSFMNTEAFF.

CDR3 DNA: TGTGCCATCAGATCCCTATCCCGGGACAGGCCCACTGAAGCTTTCTTT. Amino acids: CAIRSLSRDRPTEAFF. The V and J genes are TRBV10-3 and TRBJ1-1; 8 nucleotides align to TRBD1. CDR1 is ENHRY and CDR2 is SYGVKD in the germline V gene. J gave up 4 bases and V 6 bases, and 13 bases lay outside the gene matches. This CDR3 is 16 amino acids long.

The chain recombines TRBV18 with TRBJ1-2; 9 bases match TRBD1. This CDR3 contains 15 residues. CDR1 KGHSH and CDR2 LQKENI come from the germline V gene. V was clipped by 3 bases and J by 4 bases; unmatched bases: 6. The CDR3 here is CASSPQKTGGYGYTF. The CDR3 DNA follows: TGTGCCAGCTCACCCCAGAAGACAGGGGGCTATGGCTACACCTTC.

The chain couples TRBV28 to TRBJ1-1, with D unresolved. This CDR3 spans 15 amino acids. Germline CDR1 is MDHEN and CDR2 is SYDVKM. The V end lost 4 bases, the J end lost 0 bases, and 12 bases lay between the germline ends. The CDR3 nucleotides are TGTGCCAGCAGTTCTCAGCGGAAAGTGAACACTGAAGCTTTCTTT. This translates into CASSSQRKVNTEAFF. Complete variable domain (other parts from reference TRBV28 and TRBJ1-1): DVKVTQSSRYLVKRTGEKVFLECVQDMDHENMFWYRQDPGLGLRLIYFSYDVKMKEKGDIPEGYSVSREKKERFSLILESASTNQTSMYLCASSSQRKVNTEAFFGQGTRLTVV.